The 23 T cell receptor beta chains below all came from one sample that was sequenced in a study of T cells in Graves' hyperthyroidism and ophthalmopathy. The TCR beta CDR3 regions underwent amplification using RNA transcripts as the source. The HTBI primer set drove a first-round RT-PCR of the TCR CDR3. One entry per CDR3 protein, called by TCRdb with MiXCR from the multiplex PCR reads. The repertoire includes around 250,000 distinct CDR3 sequences, less than 15% of them detected once, and roughly 14% sits in the top ten. The source material was blood. The origin of the receptors is a middle-aged woman with Graves' hyperthyroidism that later progressed to Graves' ophthalmopathy.

This clonotype was seen many times. The gene calls are TRBV28 and TRBJ2-3; no clear D. Trimming took 3 bases from V and 0 from J, leaving 13 bases between them. CDR1 MDHEN and CDR2 SYDVKM come from the germline V gene. The CDR3 is 16 residues long. CDR3 nucleotide sequence: TGTGCCAGCAGTTTGGATACTCCTCCTAGCACAGATACGCAGTATTTT. This gives the protein CASSLDTPPSTDTQYF.

This clonotype was seen many times. CDR3 sequence reads: CASSYITAANTEAFF. CDR3 nucleotides: TGTGCCAGCAGTTACATCACGGCAGCGAACACTGAAGCTTTCTTT. The chain employs TRBV11-2 and TRBJ1-1, with D uncertain. CDR3 length: 15 residues. The V gene's germline CDR1 is SGHAT and CDR2 FQNNGV. Trimming stripped 6 bases from V and 1 base from J, with 15 bases between.

Many counts were recorded for this clonotype. The DNA of the CDR3 is TGTGCCAGCAGCTCGGGACAGGGGAAAAATGAGCAGTTCTTC. This gives the protein CASSSGQGKNEQFF. This chain joins TRBV7-3 and TRBJ2-1, with 10 bases lining up with TRBD1. V lost 4 bases and J lost 7; bases outside the gene matches: 4. Germline V lookup: CDR1 SGHTA, CDR2 FQGTGA. CDR3 size: 14 residues.

This clonotype was detected ten times or more. The chain carries TRBV29-1 and TRBJ1-1; D remains unclear. The CDR3 runs 13 residues. Per germline, CDR1 SQVTM and CDR2 ANQGSEA. V shed 6 bases and J shed 2 bases, with 13 bases lying between them. Written as DNA, the CDR3 is TGCAGCGTCTGCCGGACGGGTAACACTGAAGCTTTCTTT. This codes for CSVCRTGNTEAFF.

The chain recombines TRBV28 with TRBJ1-1; the D gene is possibly TRBD1 (5 bases). Trimming removed 1 base from V and 10 bases from J, with 13 bases in between. This CDR3 has 13 residues. Germline CDR1 is MDHEN and CDR2 is SYDVKM. The CDR3: CASSLYDRRAAFF. The CDR3 DNA reads as TGTGCCAGCAGTTTATACGACAGACGGGCAGCTTTCTTT.

This clonotype came up a few times. The chain carries TRBV13 and TRBJ2-1; 11 nucleotides line up with TRBD2. The V segment lost 5 bases and the J segment 7 bases; nucleotides outside the gene matches: 10. This CDR3 comprises 16 residues. CDR1 PRHDT and CDR2 FYEKMQ come from the germline V gene (reference sequence). The CDR3 spells CASSHVSGRAENEQFF. For the CDR3, the DNA is TGTGCCAGCAGCCACGTTAGCGGGAGGGCCGAAAATGAGCAGTTCTTC.

The table lists this clonotype with many counts. The CDR3 region has the DNA TGTGCCAGCAGCCTAAATAAACGCGGGACGGAACCCTACGAGCAGTACTTC. Translating gives CASSLNKRGTEPYEQYF. The rearrangement uses TRBV11-3 and TRBJ2-7, with D possibly being TRBD2 (6 bases). The length of the CDR3 is 17 residues. Trimming pared 5 bases from V and 2 bases from J, leaving 22 bases between. The germline gives CDR1 SGHNT, CDR2 YENEEA.

This clonotype was counted many times. This chain links TRBV6-1 with TRBJ1-2; perhaps TRBD1 as D (5 bases). The length of the CDR3 is 15 residues. Trimming took off 5 bases at V and 4 bases at J, with 17 bases between the two ends. The germline V gene has CDR1 MNHNS and CDR2 SASEGT. The CDR3 is CASSPRQTGVYGYTF. The CDR3 DNA reads as TGTGCCAGCAGTCCACGACAGACCGGGGTCTATGGCTACACCTTC.

This clonotype was recorded a few times. The chain combines TRBV19 with TRBJ1-5; D gene unclear. The CDR3 has 17 amino acids. The germline V and J ends were trimmed by 0 bases and 4 bases, with 16 bases remaining between them. In germline, CDR1 is LNHDA, CDR2 SQIVND (reference sequence). CDR3 nucleotides: TGTGCCAGTAGTATAGATGTGGTTCAACAGATTAATCAGCCCCAGCATTTT. Amino acids: CASSIDVVQQINQPQHF.

The CDR3 bases are TGCGCCAGCAGCTGGCGGGGGGTAGCGGACACAGATACGCAGTATTTT. This gives the protein CASSWRGVADTDTQYF. The genes are TRBV5-1 and TRBJ2-3, with TRBD2 matching 8 bases. V was clipped by 3 bases and J by 2 bases; unmatched bases: 8. CDR1 and CDR2 (germline): SGHRS, YFSETQ. The CDR3 loop spans 16 amino acids. The full variable domain, its missing parts supplied by reference TRBV5-1 and TRBJ2-3, is KAGVTQTPRYLIKTRGQQVTLSCSPISGHRSVSWYQQTPGQGLQFLFEYFSETQRNKGNFPGRFSGRQFSNSRSEMNVSTLELGDSALYLCASSWRGVADTDTQYFGPGTRLTVL.

The chain couples TRBV27 to TRBJ2-1; 7 bases agree with TRBD2. Germline values: CDR1 MNHEY, CDR2 SMNVEV (reference sequence). The V and J ends lost 2 bases and 5 bases, in that order; junction bases with no gene match: 6. CDR3 size: 15 residues. CDR3 amino acids: CASSLGVGLNNEQFF. For the CDR3, the DNA is TGTGCCAGCAGTTTAGGAGTGGGACTAAACAATGAGCAGTTCTTC.

The sample holds many counts of this clonotype. The CDR3 here is CSAREPDSRYEQYF. Written as DNA, the CDR3 is TGCAGTGCTAGAGAGCCCGACAGCCGTTACGAGCAGTACTTC. The gene calls are TRBV20-1 and TRBJ2-7; possibly TRBD1 for D (5 bases). The CDR3 contains 14 residues. Trimming pared 0 bases from V and 4 bases from J, leaving 13 bases between. The germline V gene has CDR1 DFQATT and CDR2 SNEGSKA (reference sequence).

V usage is TRBV24-1 and J usage is TRBJ2-7, with 9 bases that match TRBD1. Germline V CDR1 and CDR2: KGHDR, SFDVKD. V trimming: 3 bases; J trimming: 3 bases; junction bases outside the gene matches: 5. The CDR3 length is 15 residues. The DNA for the CDR3 is TGTGCCACCAGTGATCCGGGACAGGGAATCTACGAGCAGTACTTC. This codes for CATSDPGQGIYEQYF.

This clonotype was recorded many times. The V and J genes are TRBV7-9 and TRBJ2-5, with 10 positions matching TRBD1. The CDR3 extends over 16 amino acids. Germline values: CDR1 SEHNR, CDR2 FQNEAQ (reference sequence). The J segment lost 5 bases and the V segment lost 2 bases, leaving 8 bases of the junction unmatched. CDR3 coding DNA: TGTGCCAGCAGCTTACCTGGACAGGGGGAGCGGGAGACCCAGTACTTC. Translating gives CASSLPGQGERETQYF.

The sample holds one count of this clonotype. A much bigger clone sits one base away, suggesting this may be a read error. The chain employs TRBV19 and TRBJ2-1; a possible D gene is TRBD2 (6 bases). Trimming left V 5 bases short and J 0 bases short, with 17 bases between. The germline V gene has CDR1 LNHDA and CDR2 SQIVND (reference sequence). The CDR3 is 17 amino acids. CDR3 coding DNA: TGTGCCAGTAGTCACCCGGGAGAGCCCCTCTCCTACAATGAGCAGTTCTTC. Translation gives CASSHPGEPLSYNEQFF.

In its sample, this clonotype was seen many times. J is TRBJ2-5 and V is TRBV20-1, with TRBD2 matching over 8 bases. This CDR3 region has 14 residues. Germline V gene sequence: CDR1 DFQATT, CDR2 SNEGSKA (reference sequence). V trimming: 3 bases; J trimming: 1 base; junction bases outside the gene matches: 4. In DNA form, the CDR3 reads TGCAGTGCTAGTCGGACTAGCAGCCAAGAGACCCAGTACTTC. Protein: CSASRTSSQETQYF.

This chain uses TRBV18 with TRBJ2-2; 12 bases agree with TRBD1. Unmatched junction bases numbered 3, after V lost 0 bases and J lost 7 bases. The CDR3 extends over 16 amino acids. Germline V CDR1 and CDR2: KGHSH, LQKENI. The CDR3 protein is CASSPPGTGGIGELFF. CDR3 nucleotides: TGTGCCAGCTCACCACCTGGGACAGGGGGCATCGGGGAGCTGTTTTTT.

This clonotype was seen repeatedly, ten times or more. The CDR3 nucleotides are TGTGCCACCGCCGGGACAGTATTATTCTTCGCCAAAAACATTCAGTACTTC. Translating it yields CATAGTVLFFAKNIQYF. V gene TRBV28 combines with J gene TRBJ2-4; 7 bases are shared with TRBD1. After removal of 10 bases from V and 1 base from J, the junction contained 16 bases not matched to a gene. This CDR3 region has 17 residues. Germline V gene lookup returns CDR1 MDHEN and CDR2 SYDVKM.

This clonotype showed up just a few times. This chain uses TRBV15 with TRBJ1-4; D not resolved. Germline assignment: CDR1 LNHNV and CDR2 YYDKDF (reference sequence). V gave up 0 bases and J gave up 4 bases, with 6 bases separating them. The CDR3 spans 14 residues. The CDR3 reads CATSRDRGNEKLFF. The CDR3 DNA reads as TGTGCCACCAGCAGAGATCGGGGTAATGAAAAACTGTTTTTT.

Concerning this clonotype itself: A much more abundant neighbour one base away suggests this may be a read error. The rearrangement joins TRBV3-1 to TRBJ2-1; possible D gene TRBD2, 5 bases. V was trimmed by 1 base and J by 8 bases, leaving 12 bases between them. This CDR3 is 14 amino acids long. Germline V gene data show CDR1 as LGHDT and CDR2 as YNNKEL (reference sequence). The CDR3 DNA sequence: TGTGCCAGCAGCCAAGTGGGAGAGGTTGATGAGCAGTTCTTC. Its protein is CASSQVGEVDEQFF.

This clonotype turned up a few times. This rearrangement joins TRBV5-1 to TRBJ2-7, with 10 bases matching TRBD2. The V gene's germline CDR1 is SGHRS and CDR2 YFSETQ. This CDR3 contains 17 residues. After removal of 4 bases from V and 0 bases from J, the junction contained 10 bases not matched to a gene. Written as DNA, the CDR3 is TGCGCCAGCAGCACATCATCGACTAGCGGGCCCTCCTACGAGCAGTACTTC. Its translation is CASSTSSTSGPSYEQYF.

Remarks on this clonotype: A read error may explain this, as a much larger clone is one base away. The J gene is TRBJ2-3, the V gene TRBV9; TRBD1 matches at 8 bases. CDR3 length: 15 residues. CDR1 and CDR2 (germline): SGDLS, YYNGEE. CDR3 DNA sequence: TGTGTCAGCAGCGCCGGGACAGGAAGCACAGATACGCAGTATTTT. It codes for CVSSAGTGSTDTQYF.

At least ten counts were recorded for this clonotype. The chain combines TRBV19 with TRBJ2-1; TRBD2 matches 11 bases. The CDR3 is 15 residues long. Trimming at V came to 8 bases and at J to 10 bases, leaving 13 bases not matched to a gene. Germline V CDR1 and CDR2: LNHDA, SQIVND (reference sequence). The CDR3 DNA is TGTGCCAGTGGATGGGGGCTAGCGGGAGGTGAGGAGCAGTTCTTC. Translating gives CASGWGLAGGEEQFF.